This TCR beta chain was found in a study of STAT5B mutations in CD4+ large granular lymphocyte leukemia (dated by TCRdb to 2021 to 2024). Study-wide context: Among healthy controls, the CDR3 'QG' motif was associated with a particular HLA allele. The study compared the TCRbeta repertoires of patients with CD4+ T-cell large granular lymphocyte leukemia against those of healthy blood donors. The purity of purified fractions was confirmed by flow cytometry on FACSCanto II or FACSVerse to exceed 95% among lymphocytes. What the authors observed across the whole study: Greater clonality appeared to be present in CD4-sorted patient repertoires than in healthy CD4+ repertoires, and the difference was retained after the putative leukemic clones were removed. The data were not HLA-matched, and the higher clonality in CD4+ T-LGLL than in CD8+ T-LGLL could be due to the relatively small sample size. Main leukemic clonotypes were private to each patient, although 25% to 30% appeared at low frequency in other patients' non-leukemic repertoires. TRBV06-family usage was enriched among the top patient clones (8/27) compared with healthy controls (2/35).

The immunoSEQ assay at survey resolution was applied to genomic DNA for sequencing of TCRbeta rearrangements. The paper's data handling went like this. In the TCR sequencing data, the lowest productive clonotype frequency that could be detected was 2.59 x 10-5. Only productive TCRbeta rearrangements, meaning sequences that were complete and in-frame, were kept for the analyses. Clonality for each sample was calculated as Simpson clonality in the immunoSEQ Analyzer version 3.0. Clones were categorized by frequency as very rare, small, medium, large (1-20%) or hyperexpanded (>20%). Generation probabilities were estimated with OLGA 1.2.3, V-gene circos plots were generated with VDJtools, specificities were searched for in VDJdb, and CDR3 motifs were identified with GLIPH. In TCRdb, the immuneACCESS table is reduced to in-frame sequences with V and J assigned. These tables do not hold every clone; where another copy was compared, an unresolved V gene accounts for under half, and the others remain unexplained. V and J calls and clone size are given by that table; D and trimming were obtained from the DNA. This sample holds tens of thousands of clones; over 70% were observed only once. The ten most abundant clones make up about 4.2% of the sample.

Buffy coats from roughly 37 blood donors, supplied by the Finnish Red Cross blood service, were used as healthy controls. All TCR-sequenced material derived from peripheral blood: patient blood samples and healthy donor buffy coats. Ficoll-Hypaque gradient centrifugation was used to isolate peripheral blood mononuclear cells. CD4+ cells were magnetically purified from the buffy coats of healthy controls. The Gentra Puregene Cell and Tissue kit was used to extract genomic DNA, and a Qubit 2.0 fluorometer was used to measure the amount of genomic DNA. This clone has a handful of counts. Its cognate antigen has yet to be identified. Base-call qualities are not available, and no considerably larger clone is one nucleotide away. From cysteine to phenylalanine, the CDR3 is 13 amino acids long. This entry keeps only the CDR3 DNA: 39 bases, framed from base 1. Trimming removed 5 bases from V and 7 bases from J, leaving 14 bases between the germline ends. The germline V gene provides CDR1 MNHNS and CDR2 SASEGT.

The V and J genes are TRBV6-1 and TRBJ1-2; confidence is insufficient to name the D gene. Sequenced material: CD4+ T cells from blood buffy coats. The sequence was collected from a human donor in good health. In nucleotides, the sequence is TGTGCCAGCAGTCTAAACGGGGTCCGTGGCTACACCTTC. This gives the protein CASSLNGVRGYTF.